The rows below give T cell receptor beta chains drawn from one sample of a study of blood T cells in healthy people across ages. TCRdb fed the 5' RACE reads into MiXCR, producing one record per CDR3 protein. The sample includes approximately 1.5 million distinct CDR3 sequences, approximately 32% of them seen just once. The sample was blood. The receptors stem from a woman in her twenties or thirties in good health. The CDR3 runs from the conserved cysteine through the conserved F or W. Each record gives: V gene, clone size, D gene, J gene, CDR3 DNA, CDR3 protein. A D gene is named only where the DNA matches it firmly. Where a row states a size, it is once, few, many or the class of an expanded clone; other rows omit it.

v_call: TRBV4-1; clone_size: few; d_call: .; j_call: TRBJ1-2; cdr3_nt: TGCGCCAGCAGCCAAGCTTCCGCCGGGACTCAAGAAAACTATGGCTACACCTTC; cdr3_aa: CASSQASAGTQENYGYTF
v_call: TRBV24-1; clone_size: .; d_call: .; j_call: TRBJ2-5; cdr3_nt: TGTGCCACCAGTGATCCCAGGGGGGGGGAGACCCAGTACTTC; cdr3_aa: CATSDPRGGETQYF
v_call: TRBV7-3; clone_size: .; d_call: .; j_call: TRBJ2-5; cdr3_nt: TGTGCCAGTAGCTTAACACGGCAAGAGACCCGGTACTTC; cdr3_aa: CASSLTRQETRYF
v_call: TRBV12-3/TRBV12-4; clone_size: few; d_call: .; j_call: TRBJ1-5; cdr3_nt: TGTGCCAGCAGCCCGAAGGAGGATCAGCCCCAGCATTTT; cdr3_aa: CASSPKEDQPQHF
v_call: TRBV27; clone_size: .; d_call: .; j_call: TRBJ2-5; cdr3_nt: TGTGCCAGCAGTCCAACGAGACAGGATCCTCGGGAGACCCGGTACTTC; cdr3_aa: CASSPTRQDPRETRYF
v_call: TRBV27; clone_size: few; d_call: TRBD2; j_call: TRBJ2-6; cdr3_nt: TGTGCCAGCAGTCTCGTGGCGGGAGGGCCGCTTGGGGCCAACGTCCTGACTTTC; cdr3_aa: CASSLVAGGPLGANVLTF
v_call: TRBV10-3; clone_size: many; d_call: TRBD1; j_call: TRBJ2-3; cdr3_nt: TGTGCCATCAGTCCGACAGGGGGCAACACAGATACGCAGTATTTT; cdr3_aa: CAISPTGGNTDTQYF
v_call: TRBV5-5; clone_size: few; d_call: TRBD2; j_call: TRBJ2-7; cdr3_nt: TGTGCCAGCAGCTTCCTAGCGGGAGTCAATTACGAGCAGTACTTC; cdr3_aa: CASSFLAGVNYEQYF
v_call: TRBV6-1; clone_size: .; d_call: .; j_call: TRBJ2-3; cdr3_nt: TGTGCCAGCAGCGGGTCGGCAGGGGATACAGATACGCAGTATTTT; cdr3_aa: CASSGSAGDTDTQYF
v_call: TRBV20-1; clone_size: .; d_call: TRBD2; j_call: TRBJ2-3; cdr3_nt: TGCAGTGCTAGTGAACTAGCGGACACAGATACGCAGTATTTT; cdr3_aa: CSASELADTDTQYF